The clone carrying this T cell receptor beta chain was picked up a small number of times. This sample was included in a study of T-cell reconstitution after alpha-beta-depleted transplantation in children. Unique molecular identifiers were used in preparing the TCRbeta library. Using its own MiXCR run on the PCR reads, TCRdb lists one record per CDR3 protein. The table has 200,000 to 300,000 distinct CDR3 sequences, 9.5% to 15% seen once. CDR3 size: 14 residues. Trimming took off 3 bases at V and 0 bases at J, with 9 bases between the two ends. Germline CDR1 and CDR2: SGDLS and YYNGEE. Sequenced here: PBMCs from the stem cell graft donor, sampled from the stem cell graft. The chain joins TRBV9 to TRBJ1-2; tentative D call: TRBD1 (6 bases). This clonotype was obtained from a human donor who donated a stem cell graft to a child with acute lymphoblastic leukemia. In DNA, the CDR3 is TGTGCCAGCAGCGACAGGGACACTAACTATGGCTACACCTTC. It yields the protein CASSDRDTNYGYTF. The variable domain in full, completed from reference TRBV9 and TRBJ1-2, reads DSGVTQTPKHLITATGQRVTLRCSPRSGDLSVYWYQQSLDQGLQFLIQYYNGEERAKGNILERFSAQQFPDLHSELNLSSLELGDSALYFCASSDRDTNYGYTFGSGTRLTVV.